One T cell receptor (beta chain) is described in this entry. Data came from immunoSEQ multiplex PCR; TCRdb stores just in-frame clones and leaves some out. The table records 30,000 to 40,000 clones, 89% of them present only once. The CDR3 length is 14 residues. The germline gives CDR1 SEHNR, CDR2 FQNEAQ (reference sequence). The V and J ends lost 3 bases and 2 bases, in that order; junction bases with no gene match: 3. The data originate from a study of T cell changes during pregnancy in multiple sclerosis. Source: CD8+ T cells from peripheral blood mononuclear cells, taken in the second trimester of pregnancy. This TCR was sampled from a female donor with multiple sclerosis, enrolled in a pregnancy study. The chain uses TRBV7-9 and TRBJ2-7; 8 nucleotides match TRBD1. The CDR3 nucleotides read TGTGCCAGCAGCTTTAGGGACAGGACCTACGAGCAGTACTTC. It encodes CASSFRDRTYEQYF.